This TCR beta chain emerged from a study of blood T cell repertoires in COVID-19. Method: immunoSEQ multiplex PCR; TCRdb's copy keeps in-frame clones and lacks some. In the table there are roughly 260,000 clones, 75% to 95% of which are singletons. Source material: PBMCs or T cells enriched from blood (not recorded which). This clonotype was sampled from a woman younger than 35 who had recovered from COVID-19.

CDR3 coding DNA: TGTGCCAGCAGCGTCGCTGGCGGGGGGGACAATGAGCAGTTCTTC. Its translation: CASSVAGGGDNEQFF. The chain uses TRBV9 and TRBJ2-1; 9 nucleotides agree with TRBD2. The length of the CDR3 is 15 residues. With 2 bases clipped from V and 5 bases from J, the junction kept 5 bases outside the gene matches. From germline, CDR1 is SGDLS and CDR2 YYNGEE.